This T cell receptor (beta chain) stems from a study of radiation and T cells in renal cell carcinoma. Described time point: baseline pretreatment blood. Described treatment: 15 Gy SBRT to primary tumor, nephrectomy 4 weeks later. The patient's renal cell carcinoma had clear cell pathology. Repertoires were generated with immunoSEQ multiplex PCR, while TCRdb's copy carries only in-frame clones and drops some. Among about 140,000 clones listed, over 80% were seen once. Deletions cut 7 bases from V and 2 bases from J, with 6 bases between. CDR1 and CDR2 from the germline V gene are MNHNY and SVGAGI (reference sequence). This CDR3 is 12 amino acids long.

The sequence was collected from a woman in her 50s with renal cell carcinoma. The chain joins TRBV6-6 to TRBJ1-3; no clear D gene. Here the sequenced sample was blood, taken from a patient whose treatment included radiotherapy and nephrectomy. CDR3: CASNGPGNTIYF. The CDR3 DNA sequence: TGTGCCAGCAATGGGCCTGGAAACACCATATATTTT.